These 30 T cell receptor beta chains were all obtained from the same sample, sequenced in a study of blood T cell repertoires in COVID-19. The assay was immunoSEQ multiplex PCR, and TCRdb's table has in-frame clones only and misses some. The sample lists roughly 250,000 clones, less than 90% occurring once. The sequenced sample was PBMCs or T cells enriched from blood (not recorded which). Receptor source: a woman aged 50 to 60 who had recovered from COVID-19.

This clone turned up a few times. This chain links TRBV7-9 with TRBJ2-7, with TRBD2 matching over 7 bases. This CDR3 is built from 15 residues. The V gene end was trimmed by 1 base and the J gene end by 0 bases; junction bases not matched to a gene: 3. CDR1 SEHNR and CDR2 FQNEAQ come from the germline V gene (reference sequence). The CDR3 loop is CASSLGGGFSYEQYF. CDR3 DNA: TGTGCCAGCAGCTTAGGGGGAGGGTTCTCCTACGAGCAGTACTTC.

This chain joins TRBV4-2 and TRBJ1-6; D is unresolved. The V gene lost 2 bases and the J gene lost 3 bases, with 11 bases spanning the gap. The CDR3 consists of 16 residues. Germline V gene sequence: CDR1 LGHNA, CDR2 YNFKEQ. CDR3 DNA sequence: TGTGCCAGCAGCCAAAATAGAGAAAACTATAATTCACCCCTCCACTTT. It codes for CASSQNRENYNSPLHF.

The rearrangement joins TRBV28 to TRBJ1-2, with a weak D call TRBD1 (6 bases). This CDR3 has 14 residues. CDR1 MDHEN and CDR2 SYDVKM come from the germline V gene. Trimming cost V 4 bases and J 5 bases, with 14 bases left between them. The CDR3, as DNA: TGTGCCAGCAGTTGGACAGTACCTAGGTATGGCTACACCTTC. As protein: CASSWTVPRYGYTF.

This clone was observed a single time. This sequence joins TRBV28 and TRBJ2-7, with D possibly matching TRBD2 (6 bases). This CDR3 spans 11 amino acids. Germline CDR1 is MDHEN and CDR2 is SYDVKM. For the CDR3, the DNA is TGTGCTACCCGGGGGAACTACGAGCAGTACTTC. Its translation: CATRGNYEQYF.

The rearrangement links TRBV9 to TRBJ1-1; D unresolved. CDR3 size: 14 residues. Per the germline V gene, CDR1 is SGDLS and CDR2 is YYNGEE. Trimming cost V 1 base and J 7 bases, with 14 bases left between them. Written as DNA, the CDR3 is TGTGCCAGCAGCGTATTGGAGGACGGGATTGAAGCTTTCTTT. Its translation: CASSVLEDGIEAFF.

In nucleotides, the CDR3 is TGCGCCAGCAGCGCCCGGGACAGGGGGCTCGTGGTTGGGGCCAACGTCCTGACTTTC. This encodes CASSARDRGLVVGANVLTF. V and J are TRBV5-1 and TRBJ2-6; 12 nucleotides line up with TRBD1. The CDR3 extends over 19 amino acids. J gave up 3 bases and V 4 bases, and 11 bases lay outside the gene matches. CDR1 SGHRS and CDR2 YFSETQ come from the germline V gene.

This clone was detected once. V gene TRBV28 combines with J gene TRBJ1-2; 7 nucleotides agree with TRBD1. This CDR3 contains 17 residues. Trimming cost V 3 bases and J 0 bases; bases outside gene matches: 10. Germline-derived CDR1 and CDR2 are MDHEN and SYDVKM. CDR3 loop: CASSFGQSTGTNYGYTF. In DNA, the CDR3 is TGTGCCAGCAGTTTTGGGCAATCGACAGGGACTAACTATGGCTACACCTTC.

This clone was seen a few times. This chain links TRBV7-2 with TRBJ2-7; D ambiguous. Germline V gives CDR1 SGHTA, CDR2 FQGNSA. CDR3 length: 12 residues. Trimming stripped 5 bases from V and 3 bases from J, with 8 bases between. DNA of the CDR3: TGTGCCAGCAGCGACAATCTCTACGAGCAGTACTTC. Translating it yields CASSDNLYEQYF.

This chain joins TRBV5-1 and TRBJ2-1; D not certain. Germline values: CDR1 SGHRS, CDR2 YFSETQ. Trimming stripped 5 bases from V and 7 bases from J, with 19 bases between. The CDR3 spans 15 residues. In DNA form, the CDR3 reads TGCGCCAGCAGACCTGGAGCTAGGAAACCGAATGAGCAGTTCTTC. Protein sequence: CASRPGARKPNEQFF.

This chain links TRBV4-1 with TRBJ2-7, with 11 bases lining up with TRBD1. Per the germline V gene, CDR1 is MGHRA and CDR2 is YSYEKL. The CDR3 runs 15 residues. J gave up 2 bases and V 2 bases, and 2 bases lay outside the gene matches. The DNA of the CDR3 is TGCGCCAGCAGCCAACCGGGACAGGGGGCCTACGAGCAGTACTTC. Residues: CASSQPGQGAYEQYF.

V gene TRBV5-1 combines with J gene TRBJ2-5; 8 nucleotides match TRBD2. The CDR3 consists of 15 residues. The ends lost 4 bases at V and 1 base at J; junction bases unmatched: 6. Germline V CDR1 and CDR2: SGHRS, YFSETQ. The CDR3 region is CASSTTGTSQETQYF. The CDR3 DNA reads as TGCGCCAGCAGCACTACCGGGACTAGCCAAGAGACCCAGTACTTC.

The chain employs TRBV4-3 and TRBJ1-5, with 7 bases aligning to TRBD1. The CDR3 loop spans 13 amino acids. After removal of 4 bases from V and 6 bases from J, the junction contained 3 bases not matched to a gene. The germline V gene has CDR1 LGHNA and CDR2 YSLEER. CDR3 nucleotides: TGCGCCAGCAGCCTAGACAGGGCTCAGCCCCAGCATTTT. Translating gives CASSLDRAQPQHF.

The genes are TRBV28 and TRBJ1-3; the match to TRBD1 covers 10 bases. The CDR3 has 16 amino acids. Per the germline V gene, CDR1 is MDHEN and CDR2 is SYDVKM. With 7 bases clipped from V and 1 base from J, the junction kept 7 bases outside the gene matches. The DNA for the CDR3 is TGTGCCAGCACACCCCCGGGACAGGGGTCTGGAAACACCATATATTTT. Protein sequence: CASTPPGQGSGNTIYF.

The rearrangement joins TRBV6-5 to TRBJ1-6; D not resolved. The length of the CDR3 is 15 residues. In germline, CDR1 is MNHEY, CDR2 SVGAGI. Between the trimmed V and J ends, which lost 0 bases and 7 bases, there was a span of 10 bases. The CDR3: CASSYSRGQNSPLHF. The CDR3 nucleotides read TGTGCCAGCAGTTACTCACGAGGGCAGAATTCACCCCTCCACTTT.

This clone was detected once. This sequence joins TRBV12-3 or TRBV12-4 and TRBJ1-1; D may be TRBD1 (5 bases). The CDR3 consists of 13 residues. V lost 3 bases and J 3 bases, leaving 8 bases between the germline ends. CDR3 sequence (DNA): TGTGCCAGCAGTTTCGGAGGGGACACTGAAGCTTTCTTT. Translated, it gives CASSFGGDTEAFF.

This rearrangement joins TRBV21-1 to TRBJ2-3; the tabulated D call, TRBD2, remains unverified against the DNA. TRBV21-1 is a pseudogene. The CDR3 is made up of 18 amino acids. CDR3 nucleotide sequence: TGTGCCAGCAGCAAAGGGCGGGGGTTAGGAGGGGGCACAGATACGCAGTATTTT. Amino acids: CASSKGRGLGGGTDTQYF.

This chain joins TRBV12-2 and TRBJ2-1; the tabulated D call, TRBD2, remains unverified against the DNA. TRBV12-2 is a pseudogene segment. This CDR3 has 17 amino acids. The CDR3 region is CASRCDGGTRGSNEQFF. DNA of the CDR3: TGTGCAAGTCGCTGCGACGGGGGGACTAGAGGTAGTAATGAGCAGTTCTTC.

This chain links TRBV24-1 with TRBJ2-7, with a weak D call TRBD1 (6 bases). Germline V lookup: CDR1 KGHDR, CDR2 SFDVKD. The V and J ends lost 4 bases and 3 bases respectively, with 15 bases between them. The CDR3 covers 15 residues. CDR3 in DNA: TGTGCCACCAGTGACAAGACAGGCCCGCACTACGAGCAGTACTTC. It codes for CATSDKTGPHYEQYF.

The chain joins TRBV5-5 to TRBJ1-2; 11 bases fit TRBD1. CDR3 length: 15 amino acids. V trimming: 2 bases; J trimming: 3 bases; junction bases outside the gene matches: 3. Germline V gene sequence: CDR1 SGHKS, CDR2 YYEKEE (reference sequence). CDR3 bases: TGTGCCAGCAGCTTAGGACAGGGGGCGTACTATGGCTACACCTTC. Its translation: CASSLGQGAYYGYTF. Complete variable domain (other parts from reference TRBV5-5 and TRBJ1-2): DAGVTQSPTHLIKTRGQQVTLRCSPISGHKSVSWYQQVLGQGPQFIFQYYEKEERGRGNFPDRFSARQFPNYSSELNVNALLLGDSALYLCASSLGQGAYYGYTFGSGTRLTVV.

This chain connects TRBV7-6 to TRBJ2-7, with D perhaps TRBD2 (6 bases). V shed 2 bases and J shed 1 base, with 18 bases lying between them. Looked up from germline, CDR1 is SGHVS and CDR2 is FNYEAQ. The CDR3 totals 17 residues. The CDR3 loop reads CASSLTLRGRPSYEQYF. The CDR3 region has the DNA TGTGCCAGCAGCTTAACTCTCCGGGGGAGGCCATCCTACGAGCAGTACTTC.

The V call is TRBV9, the J call TRBJ1-3, with 7 positions matching TRBD1. CDR1 and CDR2 (germline): SGDLS, YYNGEE. The CDR3 loop spans 15 amino acids. V was clipped by 6 bases and J by 0 bases; unmatched bases: 6. The CDR3 protein is CASTPGQHSGNTIYF. DNA for the CDR3: TGTGCCAGCACTCCGGGACAGCACTCTGGAAACACCATATATTTT.

The chain is built from TRBV3-1 (or the pseudogene TRBV3-2) and TRBJ2-7; D gene uncertain. The CDR3 is 14 amino acids. Germline CDR1 is LGHDT and CDR2 is YNNKEL (reference sequence). Trimming took 2 bases from V and 6 from J, leaving 14 bases between them. The CDR3 loop reads CASSQNSQVGEQYF. The CDR3 bases are TGTGCCAGCAGCCAAAACTCCCAGGTTGGCGAGCAGTACTTC.

The chain recombines TRBV2 with TRBJ1-5, with 9 bases aligning to TRBD1. The CDR3 extends over 14 amino acids. Unmatched junction bases numbered 6, after V lost 5 bases and J lost 7 bases. CDR1 and CDR2 (germline): SNHLY, FYNNEI. The CDR3 sequence is CASSLKQGAQPQHF. The CDR3 DNA sequence: TGTGCCAGCAGTCTAAAACAGGGGGCCCAGCCCCAGCATTTT.

In DNA form, the CDR3 reads TGCGCCAGCAGCTTGGGTATGGGACATCAAGAGACCCAGTACTTC. As protein: CASSLGMGHQETQYF. This rearrangement joins TRBV5-1 to TRBJ2-5, with D tentatively TRBD1 (6 bases). This CDR3 spans 15 amino acids. The V gene lost 0 bases and the J gene lost 2 bases, with 11 bases spanning the gap. In germline, CDR1 is SGHRS, CDR2 YFSETQ.

The chain recombines TRBV2 with TRBJ1-1; 8 nucleotides align to TRBD1. Germline trimming cut 6 bases from V and 1 base from J; bases unmatched to any gene: 4. The CDR3 covers 14 residues. Germline lookup yields CDR1 SNHLY and CDR2 FYNNEI. CDR3 sequence (DNA): TGTGCCAGCAGCCGCGGGACAGGGAACACTGAAGCTTTCTTT. Residues: CASSRGTGNTEAFF.

The chain joins TRBV3-1 (or the pseudogene TRBV3-2) to TRBJ2-7; the match to TRBD2 covers 7 bases. J lost 1 base, V lost 0 bases, and 6 bases had no gene match. Germline V lookup: CDR1 LGHDT, CDR2 YNNKEL (reference sequence). The CDR3 sequence is 16 residues long. In DNA, the CDR3 is TGTGCCAGCAGCCAAGATTCCGGGACTATATCCTACGAGCAGTACTTC. Translating it yields CASSQDSGTISYEQYF.

This sequence joins TRBV24-1 and TRBJ1-5; D uncertain. From germline, CDR1 is KGHDR and CDR2 SFDVKD. The CDR3 totals 15 residues. The ends were cut back, 4 bases at V and 0 bases at J, with 9 bases in the middle. CDR3 in amino acids: CATSEGGYSNQPQHF. CDR3 sequence (DNA): TGTGCCACCAGTGAGGGAGGATATAGCAATCAGCCCCAGCATTTT.

This chain joins TRBV30 and TRBJ2-7, with D perhaps TRBD1 (5 bases). The CDR3 runs 12 residues. Germline V gene data show CDR1 as GTSNPN and CDR2 as SVGIG (reference sequence). Between the trimmed V and J ends, which lost 2 bases and 6 bases, there was a span of 11 bases. DNA of the CDR3: TGTGCCTGGAGTAGACCAGGGTCCGAGCAGTACTTC. It is translated as CAWSRPGSEQYF.

V and J are TRBV3-1 (or the pseudogene TRBV3-2) and TRBJ1-5; a possible D gene is TRBD1 (5 bases). There are 15 residues in the CDR3. CDR1 and CDR2 (germline): LGHDT, YNNKEL (reference sequence). Deletions cut 6 bases from V and 0 bases from J, with 12 bases between. The CDR3 nucleotides read TGTGCCAGCAGAAATAGACAGTATAGCAATCAGCCCCAGCATTTT. Its translation is CASRNRQYSNQPQHF.

This chain uses TRBV2 with TRBJ1-1; D gene ambiguous. This CDR3 region has 13 residues. Germline V gene data show CDR1 as SNHLY and CDR2 as FYNNEI. The V end was cut by 7 bases, the J end by 0 bases, with 9 bases between. CDR3 residues: CASTRQMNTEAFF. CDR3 nucleotides: TGTGCCAGCACCAGACAAATGAACACTGAAGCTTTCTTT.